This TCR beta chain was documented in a study of cytomegalovirus exposure and HLA in healthy donors. Nominally healthy donors were sampled, though unrecorded immune exposures were likely. CDR3 length: 15 residues. Germline V lookup: CDR1 SNHLY, CDR2 FYNNEI. V lost 7 bases to trimming and J lost 2 bases; unmatched junction nucleotides: 10. With 60 Vbeta and 13 Jbeta primers, the PCR was carried out. Generated by immunoSEQ multiplex PCR, the TCRdb table keeps only in-frame clones and is missing some. The sample yields 90,000 to 150,000 clones, 75% to 85% seen once. The TCR was taken from a man in his forties in good health and CMV-seronegative. The rearrangement links TRBV2 to TRBJ1-1; 7 nucleotides match TRBD1. The sample consisted of PBMCs. The CDR3 loop is CASNPRTGTNTEAFF. DNA for the CDR3: TGTGCCAGCAACCCCAGGACAGGAACCAACACTGAAGCTTTCTTT. Based on the CDR3 plus reference TRBV2 and TRBJ1-1, the full variable domain is EPEVTQTPSHQVTQMGQEVILRCVPISNHLYFYWYRQILGQKVEFLVSFYNNEISEKSEIFDDQFSVERPDGSNFTLKIRSTKLEDSAMYFCASNPRTGTNTEAFFGQGTRLTVV.